The following is a T cell receptor (beta chain) sequence with its context. The sample belongs to a study of OX40 agonist ivuxolimab in advanced cancers. Whole-study context: Dose-escalation patients were diagnosed with hepatocellular carcinoma, melanoma, renal cell cancer or head and neck cancer.

The CDR3 has 15 amino acids. The V gene's germline CDR1 is LNHDA and CDR2 SQIVND (reference sequence). V was trimmed by 2 bases and J by 7 bases, leaving 15 bases between them. Sequencing was performed with immunoSEQ multiplex PCR; in TCRdb, only in-frame clones are kept and a portion is missing. The sample includes roughly 38,000 clones, around 82% of them seen just once. This receptor was identified in an adult with an advanced solid tumor such as melanoma, head and neck, liver or kidney cancer. V gene TRBV19 combines with J gene TRBJ1-5; D perhaps matches TRBD1 (5 bases). Here the sequenced sample was CD4+ or CD8+ T cells sorted from blood, taken in a trial of the OX40 agonist ivuxolimab. The CDR3 DNA sequence: TGTGCCAGTAGTATAATGGGGGGGTTGGGACAGCCCCAGCATTTT. This codes for CASSIMGGLGQPQHF.